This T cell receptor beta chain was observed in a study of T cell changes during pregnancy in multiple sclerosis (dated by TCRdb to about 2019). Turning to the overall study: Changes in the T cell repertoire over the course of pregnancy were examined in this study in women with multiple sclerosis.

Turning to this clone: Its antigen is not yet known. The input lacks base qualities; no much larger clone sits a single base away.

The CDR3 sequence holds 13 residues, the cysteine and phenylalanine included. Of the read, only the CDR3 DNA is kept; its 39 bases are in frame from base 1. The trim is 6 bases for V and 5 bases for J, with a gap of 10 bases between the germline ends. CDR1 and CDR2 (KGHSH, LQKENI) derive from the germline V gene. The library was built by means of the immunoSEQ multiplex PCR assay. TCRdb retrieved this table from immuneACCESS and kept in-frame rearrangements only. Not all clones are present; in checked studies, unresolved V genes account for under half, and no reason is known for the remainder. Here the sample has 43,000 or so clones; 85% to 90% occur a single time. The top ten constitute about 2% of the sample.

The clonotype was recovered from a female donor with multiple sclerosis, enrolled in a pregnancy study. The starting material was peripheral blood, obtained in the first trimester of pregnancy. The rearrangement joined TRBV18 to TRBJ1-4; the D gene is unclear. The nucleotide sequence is TGTGCCAGCTCGCCCGGGATAAATGAAAAACTGTTTTTT. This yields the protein CASSPGINEKLFF.